This entry features one TCR beta chain sequence. What it binds is unknown. V lost 0 bases and J 9 bases, leaving 8 bases between the germline ends. CDR1 and CDR2 from the germline V gene are LGHDT and YNNKEL (reference sequence). This CDR3 contains 12 residues. The record originates from a study of T cell responses to AZD1222 COVID-19 vaccine. Turning to the study itself: Second-dose timings of about 4 or about 12 weeks were pooled.

The table came from immunoSEQ multiplex PCR; TCRdb's copy has only in-frame clones and leaves some out. The table shows around 86,000 clones, with 90% occurring only once. Study-wide findings and caveats: Close to half of spike-specific TCRs reportedly recognize unmutated variant regions.

The chain employs TRBV3-1 (or the pseudogene TRBV3-2) and TRBJ1-2, with D unresolved. This specimen consisted of peripheral blood, obtained on day 0 of AZD1222 vaccination. This receptor was obtained from an adult in good health. Here the CDR3 reads CASSQEEGCYTF. Here the CDR3 DNA reads TGTGCCAGCAGCCAAGAGGAGGGCTGCTACACCTTC.